Listed below are T cell receptor beta chains from one sample, sequenced in a study of shared clonotypes between healthy human individuals. Sequencing was performed with immunoSEQ multiplex PCR; in TCRdb, only in-frame clones are kept and a portion is missing. This sample has about 2 million clones; 90% to 95% occur once, and the top ten carry 0.1% to 0.15%. Material: naive CD4+ T cells sorted from blood. The receptor set was obtained from a man aged 18 to 29 in good health. CDR3s include the opening cysteine and the closing phenylalanine or tryptophan. Each record gives: clone size, J gene, V gene, D gene, CDR3 DNA, CDR3 protein. The D gene is left open where the match is weak. Size is omitted from some rows. Given values are once, few, many or a class for expanded clones.

clone_size: NA; j_call: TRBJ2-7; v_call: TRBV15; d_call: NA; cdr3_nt: TGTGCCACCAGCAGAGCTCGGGGACGCCGCGCCTTCTACGAGCAGTACTTC; cdr3_aa: CATSRARGRRAFYEQYF
clone_size: NA; j_call: TRBJ2-5; v_call: TRBV29-1; d_call: NA; cdr3_nt: TGCAGCGTCCGTGAGCAGTTGGAGACCCAGTACTTC; cdr3_aa: CSVREQLETQYF
clone_size: once; j_call: TRBJ1-1; v_call: TRBV5-1; d_call: NA; cdr3_nt: TGCGCCAGCAGCTTGGGGCCTTCAATGAACACTGAAGCTTTCTTT; cdr3_aa: CASSLGPSMNTEAFF
clone_size: once; j_call: TRBJ1-1; v_call: TRBV5-4; d_call: NA; cdr3_nt: TGTGCCAGCAGCCCATACGGGGGGCTCGTGAACACTGAAGCTTTCTTT; cdr3_aa: CASSPYGGLVNTEAFF
clone_size: NA; j_call: TRBJ2-1; v_call: TRBV2; d_call: TRBD2; cdr3_nt: TGTGCCAGCAGTGAATGGCTAGCGGGAGTAGGTAGTAACAATGAGCAGTTCTTC; cdr3_aa: CASSEWLAGVGSNNEQFF
clone_size: NA; j_call: TRBJ2-1; v_call: TRBV29-1; d_call: NA; cdr3_nt: TGCAGCGTTGTGTCGCGGGGCAATGAGCAGTTCTTC; cdr3_aa: CSVVSRGNEQFF
clone_size: once; j_call: TRBJ2-1; v_call: TRBV12-5; d_call: NA; cdr3_nt: TGTGCTAGTGGTTTGGTAATATTGCAGGGGCCGAGCTCCTACAATGAGCAGTTCTTC; cdr3_aa: CASGLVILQGPSSYNEQFF
clone_size: NA; j_call: TRBJ2-6; v_call: TRBV6-1; d_call: NA; cdr3_nt: TGTGCCAGCAGTGAAGCCAGGAGTGCTGGGGCCAACGTCCTGACTTTC; cdr3_aa: CASSEARSAGANVLTF
clone_size: NA; j_call: TRBJ2-2; v_call: TRBV6-4; d_call: NA; cdr3_nt: TGTGCCAGCAGGAGAGGGGTCAGCACCGGGGAGCTGTTTTTT; cdr3_aa: CASRRGVSTGELFF
clone_size: NA; j_call: TRBJ2-3; v_call: TRBV5-1; d_call: TRBD1; cdr3_nt: TGCGCCAGCAACTTTGACAGGGCGACAGATACGCAGTATTTT; cdr3_aa: CASNFDRATDTQYF
clone_size: NA; j_call: TRBJ2-3; v_call: TRBV7-9; d_call: NA; cdr3_nt: TGTGCCAGCGCGAGCGTTCGAGGCCTCACAGATACGCAGTATTTT; cdr3_aa: CASASVRGLTDTQYF
clone_size: NA; j_call: TRBJ2-7; v_call: TRBV10-3; d_call: NA; cdr3_nt: TGTGCCATCAGTGGGGTAACGGGGGAGCAGTACTTC; cdr3_aa: CAISGVTGEQYF
clone_size: NA; j_call: TRBJ2-2; v_call: TRBV6-5; d_call: NA; cdr3_nt: TGTGCCAGCAGGAGGGGAGCCGGGGAGCTGTTTTTT; cdr3_aa: CASRRGAGELFF
clone_size: NA; j_call: TRBJ1-1; v_call: TRBV10-2; d_call: NA; cdr3_nt: TGCGCCAGCAAGGGAGGCAGCGCGAACACTGAAGCTTTCTTT; cdr3_aa: CASKGGSANTEAFF
clone_size: NA; j_call: TRBJ1-4; v_call: TRBV6-5; d_call: NA; cdr3_nt: TGTGCCAGCAGGAGACAGATGGGGGAAAAACTGTTTTTT; cdr3_aa: CASRRQMGEKLFF
clone_size: NA; j_call: TRBJ1-2; v_call: TRBV5-4; d_call: TRBD1; cdr3_nt: TGTGCCAGCAGCTTGGTGGGACCGGGACAGGCTCTCTCTGGAGGTGGCTACACCTTC; cdr3_aa: CASSLVGPGQALSGGGYTF
clone_size: once; j_call: TRBJ2-5; v_call: TRBV7-6; d_call: TRBD2; cdr3_nt: TGTGCCAGCAGCCGGACTAGCGGAAACCAAGAGACCCAGTACTTC; cdr3_aa: CASSRTSGNQETQYF
clone_size: NA; j_call: TRBJ1-5; v_call: TRBV7-9; d_call: TRBD1; cdr3_nt: TGTGCCAGCAGCGGGACAGGGGCCGGGGATCAGCCCCAGCATTTT; cdr3_aa: CASSGTGAGDQPQHF
clone_size: NA; j_call: TRBJ2-5; v_call: TRBV5-1; d_call: NA; cdr3_nt: TGCGCCAGCAGCTTGGGTCGGATGAAAGAGACCCAGTACTTC; cdr3_aa: CASSLGRMKETQYF
clone_size: NA; j_call: TRBJ2-1; v_call: TRBV14; d_call: NA; cdr3_nt: TGTGCCAGCAGCCAAGAGCTGGTACGCAATGAGCAGTTCTTC; cdr3_aa: CASSQELVRNEQFF
clone_size: NA; j_call: TRBJ2-5; v_call: TRBV7-7; d_call: TRBD2; cdr3_nt: TGTGCTAGCAGCTTAGCGGGGGGACAAGAGACCCAGTACTTC; cdr3_aa: CASSLAGGQETQYF
clone_size: NA; j_call: TRBJ1-1; v_call: TRBV19; d_call: NA; cdr3_nt: TGTGCCAGTAGCGGACAAATGAACACTGAAGCTTTCTTT; cdr3_aa: CASSGQMNTEAFF
clone_size: NA; j_call: TRBJ1-2; v_call: TRBV5-5; d_call: NA; cdr3_nt: TGTGCCAGCAGCTCCCCCAGAGCCGGAACTAACTATGGCTACACCTTC; cdr3_aa: CASSSPRAGTNYGYTF
clone_size: once; j_call: TRBJ2-3; v_call: TRBV2; d_call: NA; cdr3_nt: TGTGCCAGCAGTGCGTACGGGGTGAGCACAGATACGCAGTATTTT; cdr3_aa: CASSAYGVSTDTQYF
clone_size: NA; j_call: TRBJ1-1; v_call: TRBV18; d_call: TRBD1; cdr3_nt: TGTGCCAGCTCACCACCGACAGGGGGAATATCCGAAGCTTTCTTT; cdr3_aa: CASSPPTGGISEAFF
clone_size: NA; j_call: TRBJ2-6; v_call: TRBV5-1; d_call: NA; cdr3_nt: TGCGCCAGCAGCTGGGACCCGGGCTCTGGGGCCAACGTCCTGACTTTC; cdr3_aa: CASSWDPGSGANVLTF
clone_size: NA; j_call: TRBJ2-5; v_call: TRBV7-8; d_call: NA; cdr3_nt: TGTGCCAGCAGCCCACGGCAAGAGACCCAGTACTTC; cdr3_aa: CASSPRQETQYF
clone_size: few; j_call: TRBJ1-2; v_call: TRBV30; d_call: NA; cdr3_nt: TGTGCCTGGAGTGTACCCCGGACTCAAAGGGCTTATGGCTACACCTTC; cdr3_aa: CAWSVPRTQRAYGYTF
clone_size: NA; j_call: TRBJ1-3; v_call: TRBV6-5; d_call: TRBD1; cdr3_nt: TGTGCCAGCAGGGCCGGACAGGGTACAGGAAACACCATATATTTT; cdr3_aa: CASRAGQGTGNTIYF